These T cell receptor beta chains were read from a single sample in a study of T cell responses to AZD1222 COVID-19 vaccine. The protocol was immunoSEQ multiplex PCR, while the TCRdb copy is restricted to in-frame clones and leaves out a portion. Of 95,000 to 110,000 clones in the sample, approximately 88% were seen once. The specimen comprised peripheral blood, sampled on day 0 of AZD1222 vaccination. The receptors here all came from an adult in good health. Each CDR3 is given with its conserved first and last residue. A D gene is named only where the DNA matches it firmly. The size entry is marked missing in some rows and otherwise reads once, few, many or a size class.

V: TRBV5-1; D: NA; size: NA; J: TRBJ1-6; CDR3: CASRVQDSPLHF; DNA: TGCGCCAGCAGGGTTCAGGATTCACCCCTCCACTTT
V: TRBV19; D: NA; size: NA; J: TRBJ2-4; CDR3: CASSIDGVALGDIQYF; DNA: TGTGCCAGTAGTATAGACGGGGTGGCCCTCGGGGACATTCAGTACTTC
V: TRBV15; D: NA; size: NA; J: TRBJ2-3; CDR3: CATSRAPRLDTQYF; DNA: TGTGCCACCAGCAGAGCCCCCCGTTTAGATACGCAGTATTTT
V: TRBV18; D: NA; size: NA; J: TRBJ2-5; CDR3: CASSPGALETQYF; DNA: TGTGCCAGCTCACCAGGGGCTCTGGAGACCCAGTACTTC
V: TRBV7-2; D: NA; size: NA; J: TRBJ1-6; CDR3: CASRFDRNSPLHF; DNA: TGTGCCAGCAGATTTGACAGGAATTCACCCCTCCACTTT
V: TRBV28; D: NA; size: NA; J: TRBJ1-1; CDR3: CASSGPNTEAFF; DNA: TGTGCCAGCTCAGGGCCGAACACTGAAGCTTTCTTT
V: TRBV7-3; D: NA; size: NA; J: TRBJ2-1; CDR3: CASSQGAGSYNEQFF; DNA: TGTGCCAGCAGCCAAGGGGCGGGGTCCTACAATGAGCAGTTCTTC
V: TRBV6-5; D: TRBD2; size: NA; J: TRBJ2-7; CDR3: CASSPGLAGVYEQYF; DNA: TGTGCCAGCAGTCCCGGGCTAGCGGGAGTATACGAGCAGTACTTC
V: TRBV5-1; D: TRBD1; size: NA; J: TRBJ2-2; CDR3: CASSPLGQGNTGELFF; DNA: TGCGCCAGCAGCCCCTTAGGACAGGGGAACACCGGGGAGCTGTTTTTT
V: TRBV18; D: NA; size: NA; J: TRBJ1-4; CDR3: CASSPRQQPEKLFF; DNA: TGTGCCAGCTCACCACGTCAACAGCCGGAAAAACTGTTTTTT
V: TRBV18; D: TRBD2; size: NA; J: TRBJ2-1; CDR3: CASSLGLAGGGNEQFF; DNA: TGTGCCAGCTCACTAGGACTAGCGGGAGGTGGCAATGAGCAGTTCTTC
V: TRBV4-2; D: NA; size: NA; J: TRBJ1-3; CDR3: CASSQEVGAASGNTIYF; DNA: TGTGCCAGCAGCCAAGAAGTTGGAGCAGCCTCTGGAAACACCATATATTTT
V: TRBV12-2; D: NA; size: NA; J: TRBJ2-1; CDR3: CASRSPVGSGKGEQFF; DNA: TGTGCAAGTCGCTCCCCGGTCGGTAGCGGGAAAGGCGAGCAGTTCTTC
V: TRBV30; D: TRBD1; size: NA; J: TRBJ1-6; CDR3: CAWGPTGTYGSPLHF; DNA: TGTGCCTGGGGCCCGACAGGGACATATGGTTCACCCCTCCACTTT
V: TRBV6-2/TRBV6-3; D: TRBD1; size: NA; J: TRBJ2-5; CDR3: CASTPRGRQGQETQYF; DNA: TGTGCCAGCACCCCGAGGGGTCGACAGGGCCAAGAGACCCAGTACTTC
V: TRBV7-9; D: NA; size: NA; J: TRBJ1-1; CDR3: CASSLPGREMNTEAFF; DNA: TGTGCCAGCAGCCTACCCGGACGCGAAATGAACACTGAAGCTTTCTTT
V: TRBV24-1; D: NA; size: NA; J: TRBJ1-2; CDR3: CATSDGDIRGYTF; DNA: TGTGCCACCAGTGATGGGGACATCCGGGGCTACACCTTC
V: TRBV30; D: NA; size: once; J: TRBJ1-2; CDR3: CAWSARTGTAVNYGYTF; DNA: TGTGCCTGGAGTGCTCGCACCGGGACCGCCGTTAACTATGGCTACACCTTC
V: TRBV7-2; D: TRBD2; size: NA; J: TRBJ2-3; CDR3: CASSLAGAGGPNSDTQYF; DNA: TGTGCCAGCAGCTTAGCGGGGGCGGGAGGGCCCAACTCAGATACGCAGTATTTT
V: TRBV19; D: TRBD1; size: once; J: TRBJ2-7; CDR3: CASLRPGTGDYF; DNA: TGTGCCAGTTTACGCCCCGGGACAGGGGACTACTTC
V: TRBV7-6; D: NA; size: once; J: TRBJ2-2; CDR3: CASTIQNADTGELFF; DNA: TGTGCCAGCACCATCCAAAATGCGGACACCGGGGAGCTGTTTTTT
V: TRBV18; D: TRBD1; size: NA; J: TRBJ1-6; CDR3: CASSPIKQGDSPLHF; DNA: TGTGCCAGCTCACCGATAAAGCAGGGGGATTCACCCCTCCACTTT
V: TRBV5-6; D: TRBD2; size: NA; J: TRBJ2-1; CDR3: CASSLLTSDYNEQFF; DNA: TGTGCCAGCAGCTTACTCACTAGCGACTACAATGAGCAGTTCTTC
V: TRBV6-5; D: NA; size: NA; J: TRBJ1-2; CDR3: CASTSRDGSYGYTF; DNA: TGTGCCAGCACTAGCCGGGACGGAAGCTATGGCTACACCTTC
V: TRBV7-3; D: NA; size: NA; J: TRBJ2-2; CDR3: CASSLQAGANTGELFF; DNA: TGTGCCAGCAGCTTACAGGCGGGCGCGAACACCGGGGAGCTGTTTTTT
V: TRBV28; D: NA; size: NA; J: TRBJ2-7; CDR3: CASSTSSAYEQYF; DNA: TGTGCCAGCAGCACGTCTAGTGCCTACGAGCAGTACTTC
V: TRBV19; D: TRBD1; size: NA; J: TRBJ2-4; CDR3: CASSTGQGYIQYF; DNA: TGTGCCAGTAGCACAGGACAGGGCTACATTCAGTACTTC
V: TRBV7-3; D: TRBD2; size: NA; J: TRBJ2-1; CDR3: CASSLGGTTYNEQFF; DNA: TGTGCCAGCAGCTTAGGGGGGACTACCTACAATGAGCAGTTCTTC
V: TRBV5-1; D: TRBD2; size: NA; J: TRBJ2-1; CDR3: CASSSHGGKASSYNEQFF; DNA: TGCGCCAGCAGCTCCCACGGGGGGAAGGCGAGCTCCTACAATGAGCAGTTCTTC
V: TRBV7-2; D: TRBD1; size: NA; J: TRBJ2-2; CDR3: CASSLGRGTGELFF; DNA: TGTGCCAGCAGCTTGGGCAGGGGGACCGGGGAGCTGTTTTTT
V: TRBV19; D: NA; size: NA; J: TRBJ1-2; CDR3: CASSIKGNYGYTF; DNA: TGTGCCAGTAGTATAAAGGGGAACTATGGCTACACCTTC
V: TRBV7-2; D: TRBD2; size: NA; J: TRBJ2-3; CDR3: CASSLSGGWTDTQYF; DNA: TGTGCCAGCAGCTTATCCGGGGGGTGGACAGATACGCAGTATTTT
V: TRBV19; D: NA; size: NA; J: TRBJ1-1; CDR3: CASSIMDVLNTEAFF; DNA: TGTGCCAGTAGTATTATGGACGTATTGAACACTGAAGCTTTCTTT
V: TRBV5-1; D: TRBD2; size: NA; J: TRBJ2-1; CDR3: CASSIGTSGRFSYNEQFF; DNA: TGCGCCAGCAGCATCGGGACTAGCGGGAGATTCTCCTACAATGAGCAGTTCTTC
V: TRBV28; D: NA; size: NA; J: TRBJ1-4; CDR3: CASSLRTGRATNEKLFF; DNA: TGTGCCAGCAGTTTAAGAACAGGCCGTGCAACTAATGAAAAACTGTTTTTT
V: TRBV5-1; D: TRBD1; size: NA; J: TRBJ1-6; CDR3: CASSSGTASLSYNSPLHF; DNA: TGCGCCAGCAGCTCCGGGACAGCTTCCCTCTCCTATAATTCACCCCTCCACTTT
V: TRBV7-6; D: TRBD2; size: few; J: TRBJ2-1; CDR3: CASSQGGTLIGEQFF; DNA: TGTGCCAGCAGCCAGGGAGGGACCCTTATTGGTGAGCAGTTCTTC
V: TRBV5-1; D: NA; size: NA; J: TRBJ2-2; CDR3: CASSLPDREAGELFF; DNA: TGCGCCAGCAGCTTGCCAGACAGGGAGGCCGGGGAGCTGTTTTTT
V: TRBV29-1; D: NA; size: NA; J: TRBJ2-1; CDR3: CSAGDQGRNEQFF; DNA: TGCAGCGCCGGAGACCAGGGCCGCAATGAGCAGTTCTTC
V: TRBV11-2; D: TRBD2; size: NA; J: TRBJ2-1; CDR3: CASSLWTSNEQFF; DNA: TGTGCCAGCAGCCTGTGGACTAGCAATGAGCAGTTCTTC
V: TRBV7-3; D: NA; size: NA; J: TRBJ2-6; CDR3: CASSRVEDRAGANVLTF; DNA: TGTGCCAGCAGCCGTGTAGAGGATCGCGCTGGGGCCAACGTCCTGACTTTC
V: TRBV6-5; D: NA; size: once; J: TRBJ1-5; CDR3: CASGGGNQPQHF; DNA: TGTGCCAGCGGAGGGGGCAATCAGCCCCAGCATTTT
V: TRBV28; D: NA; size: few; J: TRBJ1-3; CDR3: CASSLTPKSGNTIYF; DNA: TGTGCCAGCAGTTTGACTCCCAAATCTGGAAACACCATATATTTT
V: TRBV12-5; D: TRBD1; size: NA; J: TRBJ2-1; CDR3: CASGLVGQDEQFF; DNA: TGTGCTAGTGGTTTGGTAGGACAGGATGAGCAGTTCTTC
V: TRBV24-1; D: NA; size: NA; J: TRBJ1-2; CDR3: CATSGTANYGYTF; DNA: TGTGCCACCAGTGGAACAGCTAACTATGGCTACACCTTC
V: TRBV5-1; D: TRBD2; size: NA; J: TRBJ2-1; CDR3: CASSSTSGRAREQFF; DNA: TGCGCCAGCAGCTCAACTAGCGGGAGGGCCCGAGAGCAGTTCTTC
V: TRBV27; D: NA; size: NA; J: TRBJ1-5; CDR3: CASSWDTSEPQHF; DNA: TGTGCCAGCAGTTGGGACACTTCTGAGCCCCAGCATTTT
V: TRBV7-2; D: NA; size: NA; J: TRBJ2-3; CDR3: CASSLALRDTQYF; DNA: TGTGCCAGCAGCTTAGCGCTACGGGATACGCAGTATTTT
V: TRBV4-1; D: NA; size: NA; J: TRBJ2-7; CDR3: CASSQEGDGNYEQYF; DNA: TGCGCCAGCAGCCAAGAAGGGGACGGGAACTACGAGCAGTACTTC
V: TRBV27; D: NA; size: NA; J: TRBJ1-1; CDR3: CASSAKQGMVTEAFF; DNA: TGTGCCAGCAGTGCCAAGCAAGGTATGGTTACTGAAGCTTTCTTT
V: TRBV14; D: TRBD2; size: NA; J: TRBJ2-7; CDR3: CASSRLAGLYEQYF; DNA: TGTGCCAGCAGCCGGCTAGCGGGACTCTACGAGCAGTACTTC